This T cell receptor (beta chain) comes out of a study of OX40 agonist ivuxolimab in advanced cancers. Overall study context: The dose-escalation cohort was about 83% male, with a mean age of approximately 62 years, ranging about 23 to 79.

Trimming shortened V by 0 bases and J by 0 bases, and 15 bases separated the two germline ends. CDR3 length: 17 amino acids. The germline V gene encodes CDR1 SGDLS and CDR2 YYNGEE. The assay was immunoSEQ multiplex PCR, and TCRdb's table has in-frame clones only and misses some. The table includes tens of thousands of clones, around nine tenths detected once. This clonotype was obtained from an adult with an advanced solid tumor such as melanoma, head and neck, liver or kidney cancer. V gene TRBV9 combines with J gene TRBJ2-5; D not certain. The source was CD4+ or CD8+ T cells sorted from blood, collected in a trial of the OX40 agonist ivuxolimab. The DNA for the CDR3 is TGTGCCAGCAGCGTAGGATCGTGGGATAGTCACCAAGAGACCCAGTACTTC. This encodes CASSVGSWDSHQETQYF.